Presented here are 28 T cell receptor beta chains from one specimen sequenced in a study of blood T cell repertoires in COVID-19 (dated by TCRdb to 2018 to 2020). Receptor amplification or capture employed the immunoSEQ multiplex PCR assay. As stored in TCRdb, this immuneACCESS dataset retains in-frame rearrangements with V and J assigned. A fraction of the clones does not appear; measured against another copy, unresolved V genes explain less than half of the discrepancy, and the remainder lacks a known reason. The sample includes about 120,000 clones, with less than 75% observed a single time. The ten biggest clones cover approximately 0.79% of the sample. Sequenced: peripheral blood. The source is a human donor with acute or convalescent COVID-19. The donor label of this sample is uncertain.

The chain joins TRBV29-1 to TRBJ2-3; 7 positions agree with TRBD2. This CDR3 has 14 residues. Germline CDR1 SQVTM, CDR2 ANQGSEA. J lost 1 base, V lost 4 bases, and 5 bases had no gene match. Here the CDR3 reads CSVGGGVRTDTQYF. CDR3 nucleotides: TGCAGCGTTGGGGGGGGTGTACGCACAGATACGCAGTATTTT.

The CDR3 loop reads CASSLRHLTSNQPQHF. In nucleotides, the CDR3 is TGTGCCAGCAGCCTGAGACACCTAACTAGCAATCAGCCCCAGCATTTT. The J gene is TRBJ1-5, the V gene TRBV5-5, with D uncertain. The germline CDR1 and CDR2 sequences are SGHKS and YYEKEE (reference sequence). V was trimmed by 4 bases and J by 0 bases, leaving 14 bases between them. The CDR3 extends over 16 amino acids.

The chain recombines TRBV28 with TRBJ1-1; 8 nucleotides match TRBD1. CDR1 MDHEN and CDR2 SYDVKM come from the germline V gene. The CDR3 runs to 16 residues. The V gene end was trimmed by 4 bases and the J gene end by 1 base; junction bases not matched to a gene: 8. CDR3 sequence reads: CASSSRRDRPNTEAFF. In DNA form, the CDR3 reads TGTGCCAGCAGTTCTCGCCGGGACAGGCCGAACACTGAAGCTTTCTTT. Filled out from reference TRBV28 and TRBJ1-1, the complete variable domain reads DVKVTQSSRYLVKRTGEKVFLECVQDMDHENMFWYRQDPGLGLRLIYFSYDVKMKEKGDIPEGYSVSREKKERFSLILESASTNQTSMYLCASSSRRDRPNTEAFFGQGTRLTVV.

Ten or more counts support this clone. This chain connects TRBV28 to TRBJ1-5, with 7 bases that match TRBD1. The ends lost 5 bases at V and 0 bases at J; junction bases unmatched: 22. Germline CDR1 reads MDHEN; CDR2 reads SYDVKM. The CDR3 totals 21 residues. CDR3 sequence reads: CASSPTELGQLSAYSNQPQHF. DNA of the CDR3: TGTGCCAGCAGTCCGACCGAGCTGGGACAGCTAAGTGCGTATAGCAATCAGCCCCAGCATTTT.

The V and J genes are TRBV2 and TRBJ2-7, with D tentatively TRBD1 (6 bases). CDR1 is SNHLY, CDR2 FYNNEI, per germline. V was clipped by 3 bases and J by 2 bases, with 14 bases between them. This CDR3 has 15 amino acids. Here the CDR3 DNA reads TGTGCCAGCAGTGATTTCGGGACACCTCCCTACGAGCAGTACTTC. Translated: CASSDFGTPPYEQYF.

This chain connects TRBV4-1 to TRBJ2-5, with TRBD2 identical over 7 bases. The germline V gene encodes CDR1 MGHRA and CDR2 YSYEKL. V lost 1 base and J lost 2; bases outside the gene matches: 4. The CDR3 length is 15 residues. CDR3 DNA: TGCGCCAGCAGCCAAGTAGGCGGGGGTCAAGAGACCCAGTACTTC. Protein: CASSQVGGGQETQYF.

In its sample, this clone was seen once. The gene calls are TRBV7-9 and TRBJ1-2; the D is unclear. The V gene's germline CDR1 is SEHNR and CDR2 FQNEAQ (reference sequence). The CDR3 totals 14 residues. Trimming removed 2 bases at V and 6 bases at J, with 13 bases between. The CDR3 coding sequence is TGTGCCAGCAGCTTACAGACGTGGGCAGATGGCTACACCTTC. As protein: CASSLQTWADGYTF.

V and J are TRBV4-1 and TRBJ2-1, with TRBD2 matching over 11 bases. The CDR3 runs to 17 residues. Trimming at V came to 1 base and at J to 5 bases, leaving 7 bases not matched to a gene. From germline, CDR1 is MGHRA and CDR2 YSYEKL. The CDR3 DNA is TGCGCCAGCAGCCAAGTGTCTAGCGGGGGGTCTCACAATGAGCAGTTCTTC. Translation gives CASSQVSSGGSHNEQFF.

The rearrangement links TRBV6-5 to TRBJ1-1; TRBD1 might be the D (6 bases). CDR1 is MNHEY, CDR2 SVGAGI, per germline. The CDR3 spans 12 residues. V lost 6 bases, J lost 11 bases, and 16 bases lay in between. In DNA form, the CDR3 reads TGTGCCAGCAGAGATGTCCGGGACACGGCTTTCTTT. It is translated as CASRDVRDTAFF.

This chain links TRBV4-1 with TRBJ1-5, with D tentatively TRBD1 (5 bases). Germline CDR1 MGHRA, CDR2 YSYEKL. V was clipped by 0 bases and J by 0 bases, with 18 bases between them. The CDR3 sequence is 19 residues long. The CDR3: CASSQDGGAGRSSNQPQHF. DNA of the CDR3: TGCGCCAGCAGCCAAGACGGTGGGGCGGGACGGTCTAGCAATCAGCCCCAGCATTTT.

This rearrangement joins TRBV6-5 to TRBJ1-1; D gene ambiguous. The CDR3 sequence is 13 residues long. Germline assignment: CDR1 MNHEY and CDR2 SVGAGI. The ends were cut back, 2 bases at V and 5 bases at J, with 9 bases in the middle. CDR3 sequence: CASSYGPETEAFF. In DNA form, the CDR3 reads TGTGCCAGCAGTTACGGGCCCGAAACTGAAGCTTTCTTT.

The V gene is TRBV3-1 (or the pseudogene TRBV3-2), the J gene TRBJ1-3, with 7 bases that match TRBD1. Germline V gene data show CDR1 as LGHDT and CDR2 as YNNKEL (reference sequence). The CDR3 totals 18 residues. The J segment lost 1 base and the V segment lost 4 bases, leaving 13 bases of the junction unmatched. The CDR3 DNA reads as TGTGCCAGCAGCCGAAGAAACAAAAGACAGGGATCTGGAAACACCATATATTTT. Amino acids: CASSRRNKRQGSGNTIYF.

Comments on this clone: The junction departs from germline at one end; a sequencing error may be responsible. The genes are TRBV25-1 and TRBJ1-2; D not certain. There are 11 residues in the CDR3. The germline gives CDR1 MGHDK, CDR2 SYGVNS. The CDR3 sequence: CVSSAGDGYTF. For the CDR3, the DNA is TGTGTCAGCAGTGCCGGGGATGGCTACACCTTC.

V is TRBV11-2 and J is TRBJ1-2; D unresolved. Germline V gene sequence: CDR1 SGHAT, CDR2 FQNNGV. The CDR3 contains 14 residues. Between the trimmed V and J ends, which lost 0 bases and 4 bases, there was a span of 9 bases. CDR3 loop: CASSLDLHSYGYTF. The CDR3 DNA follows: TGTGCCAGCAGCTTAGATCTTCACAGCTATGGCTACACCTTC.

This clone was observed a few times. This chain uses TRBV6-5 with TRBJ1-2; no reliable D call. V lost 6 bases and J 1 base, leaving 9 bases between the germline ends. This CDR3 region has 13 residues. CDR1 and CDR2 from the germline V gene are MNHEY and SVGAGI. CDR3 sequence: CASSQRGNYGYTF. The CDR3 bases are TGTGCCAGCAGCCAACGGGGTAACTATGGCTACACCTTC.

The chain recombines TRBV6-1 with TRBJ2-6; no firm D call. CDR1 is MNHNS, CDR2 SASEGT, per germline. The CDR3 is 14 amino acids. The V end was cut by 5 bases, the J end by 0 bases, with 5 bases between. The DNA for the CDR3 is TGTGCCAGCAGTTCTTACTCTGGGGCCAACGTCCTGACTTTC. It encodes CASSSYSGANVLTF.

The chain couples TRBV11-2 to TRBJ1-1; D not resolved. The CDR3 loop spans 14 amino acids. With 2 bases removed from V and 4 bases from J, the gap between germline ends came to 11 bases. CDR1 and CDR2 (germline): SGHAT, FQNNGV. The CDR3 DNA follows: TGTGCCAGCAGCTTAACCCCTTTCGGCACTGAAGCTTTCTTT. This encodes CASSLTPFGTEAFF. Using reference TRBV11-2 and TRBJ1-1 for the parts outside the CDR3, the full variable domain is EAGVAQSPRYKIIEKRQSVAFWCNPISGHATLYWYQQILGQGPKLLIQFQNNGVVDDSQLPKDRFSAERLKGVDSTLKIQPAKLEDSAVYLCASSLTPFGTEAFFGQGTRLTVV.

The CDR3 region is CASRTHGSSYNSPLHF. For the CDR3, the DNA is TGTGCCAGTCGGACCCACGGGAGCTCCTATAATTCACCCCTCCACTTT. V and J are TRBV28 and TRBJ1-6; D remains ambiguous. The germline V gene has CDR1 MDHEN and CDR2 SYDVKM. CDR3 length equals 16 residues. The V end was cut by 9 bases, the J end by 0 bases, with 15 bases between.

The chain recombines TRBV5-1 with TRBJ1-1, with 11 bases aligning to TRBD1. The V and J ends lost 0 bases and 2 bases, in that order; junction bases with no gene match: 3. Germline loops: CDR1 SGHRS, CDR2 YFSETQ. The CDR3 spans 16 residues. In DNA form, the CDR3 reads TGCGCCAGCAGCTTGGCCGGGACAGGGGGAAACACTGAAGCTTTCTTT. Translation gives CASSLAGTGGNTEAFF.

The J gene is TRBJ1-1, the V gene TRBV29-1; 7 nucleotides line up with TRBD1. V lost 6 bases to trimming and J lost 10 bases; unmatched junction nucleotides: 8. Germline assignment: CDR1 SQVTM and CDR2 ANQGSEA. The CDR3 loop spans 11 amino acids. The CDR3 spells CSVDEQGRAFF. The CDR3 coding sequence is TGCAGCGTGGATGAACAGGGGAGAGCTTTCTTT.

This chain links TRBV9 with TRBJ1-6; D unresolved. Trimming cost V 4 bases and J 7 bases, with 18 bases left between them. The length of the CDR3 is 16 residues. Germline V lookup: CDR1 SGDLS, CDR2 YYNGEE. CDR3 nucleotide sequence: TGTGCCAGCAGCCAGACTCCAGGAGGGCCGAATTCACCCCTCCACTTT. This sequence encodes CASSQTPGGPNSPLHF.

This clone appeared a few times. V usage is TRBV11-2 and J usage is TRBJ2-2; D may be TRBD1 (6 bases). CDR1 SGHAT and CDR2 FQNNGV come from the germline V gene. The CDR3 is made up of 15 amino acids. Between the trimmed V and J ends, which lost 2 bases and 3 bases, there was a span of 10 bases. Here the CDR3 reads CASSLNRAYTGELFF. CDR3 bases: TGTGCCAGCAGCTTAAACAGGGCGTACACCGGGGAGCTGTTTTTT.

This clone was seen a few times. This chain's CDR3 is CASSQDGASGGVKQFF. DNA of the CDR3: TGTGCCAGCAGCCAAGATGGGGCTAGCGGGGGGGTTAAGCAGTTCTTC. The chain is built from TRBV4-2 and TRBJ2-1; TRBD2 aligns across 12 bases. CDR1 and CDR2 (germline): LGHNA, YNFKEQ. V gave up 0 bases and J gave up 11 bases; unmatched junction bases: 8. There are 16 residues in the CDR3.

The chain is built from TRBV11-2 and TRBJ2-7; D is possibly TRBD1 (5 bases). CDR1 and CDR2 (germline): SGHAT, FQNNGV. Deletions cut 5 bases from V and 3 bases from J, with 17 bases between. The CDR3 sequence is 15 residues long. The CDR3 region is CASSPESDSHYEQYF. CDR3 DNA: TGTGCCAGCAGCCCAGAAAGCGACAGCCACTACGAGCAGTACTTC. Complete variable domain (other parts from reference TRBV11-2 and TRBJ2-7): EAGVAQSPRYKIIEKRQSVAFWCNPISGHATLYWYQQILGQGPKLLIQFQNNGVVDDSQLPKDRFSAERLKGVDSTLKIQPAKLEDSAVYLCASSPESDSHYEQYFGPGTRLTVT.

The V and J genes are TRBV6-1 and TRBJ2-7; 7 nucleotides line up with TRBD1. The germline gives CDR1 MNHNS, CDR2 SASEGT. This CDR3 region has 15 residues. V was pared by 6 bases and J by 3 bases, with 11 bases of the junction left unmatched. CDR3 sequence: CASSSPVSGGYEQYF. The DNA of the CDR3 is TGTGCCAGCAGCTCCCCCGTGTCAGGGGGCTACGAGCAGTACTTC.

The rearrangement uses TRBV4-2 and TRBJ1-3; D is ambiguous. The length of the CDR3 is 16 residues. Deletions cut 1 base from V and 0 bases from J, with 10 bases between. From germline, CDR1 is LGHNA and CDR2 YNFKEQ. CDR3 residues: CASSQGFLSSGNTIYF. CDR3 nucleotide sequence: TGTGCCAGCAGCCAAGGGTTCCTGAGCTCTGGAAACACCATATATTTT.

CDR3 DNA: TGTGCCAGCAGCTTAGGACAGGCTCAGCCCCAGCATTTT. As protein: CASSLGQAQPQHF. This chain joins TRBV7-9 and TRBJ1-5, with D tentatively TRBD1 (6 bases). The CDR3 has 13 residues. V was pared by 1 base and J by 6 bases, with 7 bases between. Germline V lookup: CDR1 SEHNR, CDR2 FQNEAQ (reference sequence).

V usage is TRBV5-6 and J usage is TRBJ2-6; TRBD1 might be the D (6 bases). Trimming shortened V by 1 base and J by 4 bases, and 18 bases separated the two germline ends. Germline CDR1 reads SGHDT; CDR2 reads YYEEEE. CDR3 length: 18 amino acids. This CDR3 reads CASSLTGAGAAGANVLTF. CDR3 coding DNA: TGTGCCAGCAGCTTGACGGGTGCAGGGGCTGCGGGGGCCAACGTCCTGACTTTC.